The clone carrying this TCR beta chain has only a few counts. Antigen specificity is unknown. The sample is drawn from a study of T-cell memory formation after mild COVID-19. TCRdb ran MiXCR on the 5' RACE reads and lists one entry per CDR3 protein. This sample has about 310,000 distinct CDR3 sequences, with 15% found just once. The CDR3 length is 15 residues. The germline V and J ends were trimmed by 3 bases and 2 bases, with 13 bases remaining between them. Germline values: CDR1 SGHVS, CDR2 FQNEAQ. Study results and limitations: Whereas later expanders leaned CD4+, clones contracting day 15 to 85 showed a balanced CD4/CD8 makeup.

This TCR was recovered from a man younger than 30 who had mild COVID-19 (a few samples of this study predate the infection). Cell type and time point are not known. The chain is built from TRBV7-8 and TRBJ1-2; D might be TRBD1 (5 bases). Sample: PBMCs or a T cell subset sorted from them (not recorded which). The DNA of the CDR3 is TGTGCCAGCAGCTTTGACAGAGTCGGAAACTATGGCTACACCTTC. It translates to CASSFDRVGNYGYTF.